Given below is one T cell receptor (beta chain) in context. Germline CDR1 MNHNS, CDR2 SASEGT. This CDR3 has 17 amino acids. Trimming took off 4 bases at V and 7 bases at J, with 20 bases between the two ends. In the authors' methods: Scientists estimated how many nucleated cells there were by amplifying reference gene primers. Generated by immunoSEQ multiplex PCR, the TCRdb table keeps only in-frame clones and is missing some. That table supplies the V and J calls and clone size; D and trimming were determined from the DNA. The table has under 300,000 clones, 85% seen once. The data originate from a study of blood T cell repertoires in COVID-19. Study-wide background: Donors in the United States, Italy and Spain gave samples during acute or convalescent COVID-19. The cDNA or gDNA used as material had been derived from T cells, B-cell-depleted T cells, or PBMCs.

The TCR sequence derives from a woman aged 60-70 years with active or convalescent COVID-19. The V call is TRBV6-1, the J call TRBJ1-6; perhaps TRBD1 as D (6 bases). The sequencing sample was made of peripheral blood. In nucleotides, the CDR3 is TGTGCCAGCAGTGCCAACGAGGGGGACGGGGAAAATTCACCCCTCCACTTT. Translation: CASSANEGDGENSPLHF.